This T cell receptor beta chain was captured by sequencing in a study of shared clonotypes between healthy human individuals. Several immunoSEQ 96-well plates shared each subset's DNA, each plate a replicate. PBMC DNA, left unsorted, was sequenced on ten immunoSEQ deep assay plates. Only in-frame clones appear in the TCRdb table, and some are missing; sequencing was by immunoSEQ multiplex PCR. The table lists 450,000 to 600,000 clones, 70% to 80% of them singletons. Every contributor of samples was a Caucasian grown-up residing in Nashville, Tennessee. Sequenced material: PBMCs. This TCR derives from a middle-aged woman in good health. Some clones in this sample may be carry-over from other donors' samples.

CDR3 protein: CASSFGGSADTQYF. Written as DNA, the CDR3 is TGTGCCAGCAGCTTTGGAGGGAGCGCAGATACGCAGTATTTT. The V call is TRBV7-8, the J call TRBJ2-3; tentative D call: TRBD2 (6 bases). The CDR3 loop spans 14 amino acids. V was shortened by 3 bases and J by 4 bases, with 11 bases between the two germline ends. Germline-derived CDR1 and CDR2 are SGHVS and FQNEAQ.